The clone carrying this TCR beta chain was seen a single time. Its antigen is not identified. In the ViraFEST assay, antigen-specific CD4+ clonotypes were identified by expansion after peptide-pool stimulation. With 10 days of culture completed, CD4+ T cells were isolated. Vaccination of participants consisted of two doses of either the BNT162b2 or mRNA-1273 vaccine. TCRdb keeps only in-frame clones here, not all; method: immunoSEQ multiplex PCR. Of around 33,000 clones in the sample, approximately 60% are singletons; the top ten hold approximately 9%. The CDR3 is made up of 14 amino acids. Trimming took 4 bases from V and 7 from J, leaving 15 bases between them. Germline-derived CDR1 and CDR2 are SGHRS and YFSETQ. This record belongs to a study of vaccination effects on CD4 cells after COVID-19. Findings of the study overall: By a late point after vaccination, infection- and vaccine-induced clones had shrunk markedly through clonal contraction.

The sample in question was CD4+ T cells from PBMCs cultured with SARS-CoV-2 spike peptides, obtained after COVID-19 vaccination. This rearrangement joins TRBV5-1 to TRBJ2-1; weak D call: TRBD2 (6 bases). The clonotype comes from a human donor who received a COVID-19 vaccine. CDR3 nucleotides: TGCGCCAGCAGCCCCCGGACTACATGGAATGAGCAGTTCTTC. Amino acid sequence: CASSPRTTWNEQFF.